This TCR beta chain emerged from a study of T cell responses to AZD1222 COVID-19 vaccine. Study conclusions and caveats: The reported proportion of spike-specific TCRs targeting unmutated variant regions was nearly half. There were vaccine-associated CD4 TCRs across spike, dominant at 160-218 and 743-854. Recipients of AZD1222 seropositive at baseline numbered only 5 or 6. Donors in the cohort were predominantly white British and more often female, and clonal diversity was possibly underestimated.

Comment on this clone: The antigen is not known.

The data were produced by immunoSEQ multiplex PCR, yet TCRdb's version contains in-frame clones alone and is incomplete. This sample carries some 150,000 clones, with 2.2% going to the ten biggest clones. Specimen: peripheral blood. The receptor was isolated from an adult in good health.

CDR3 DNA sequence: TGTGCCAGCAGTGGGATTAGGGAGGGCAGAGAAGCTTTCTTT. This gives the protein CASSGIREGREAFF. The chain combines TRBV25-1 with TRBJ1-1; D unclear. V was cut by 4 bases and J by 8 bases, with 17 bases left in between. Germline V lookup: CDR1 MGHDK, CDR2 SYGVNS. The CDR3 contains 14 residues.